The sequence of this TCR beta chain was determined in a study of shared clonotypes between healthy human individuals. Profiled with immunoSEQ multiplex PCR; TCRdb holds only in-frame clones, not every one. The repertoire holds around 2.3 million clones, approximately 96% seen once, with roughly 0.13% in the top ten. This TCR derives from a man aged 18 to 29 in good health. Sequenced material: naive CD4+ T cells sorted from blood. The subset is: CD45RA+ positively selected.

CDR3 sequence (DNA): TGTGCCAGCTCACCCCCGAATGCCCAGGGGTCCGCCTACGAGCAGTACTTC. Translation gives CASSPPNAQGSAYEQYF. The V gene is TRBV18, the J gene TRBJ2-7, with a tentative D call TRBD1 (6 bases). CDR1 is KGHSH and CDR2 is LQKENI in the germline V gene. This CDR3 has 17 amino acids. The germline V and J ends were trimmed by 3 bases and 2 bases, with 20 bases remaining between them. The whole variable domain, remainder taken from reference TRBV18 and TRBJ2-7, is NAGVMQNPRHLVRRRGQEARLRCSPMKGHSHVYWYRQLPEEGLKFMVYLQKENIIDESGMPKERFSAEFPKEGPSILRIQQVVRGDSAAYFCASSPPNAQGSAYEQYFGPGTRLTVT.